This T cell receptor (beta chain) was obtained from a study of cytomegalovirus exposure and HLA in healthy donors. General study results and limits: Among TCR beta chains, those listed as cytomegalovirus-associated numbered 164. In a later analysis, first-cohort TCR clusters were found to tend to co-occur in the approximately 120 validation repertoires. The authors confirmed in vitro that a few CMV-associated chains were specific for CMV antigens. As was reported, the classifier diagnosed cytomegalovirus status with high specificity and sensitivity.

With respect to this clone: No antigen is known for it.

Germline V gene data show CDR1 as SGHVS and CDR2 as FQNEAQ. V shed 5 bases and J 0 bases; nucleotides not matched to a gene: 20. CDR3 length equals 20 residues. Clones were sequenced by immunoSEQ multiplex PCR, and TCRdb holds only the in-frame ones, with some missing. Of 70,000 to 95,000 clones in the sample, 93% are singletons; the top ten hold less than 4%. This receptor was taken from a woman aged 25 to 39 in good health and CMV-seronegative. Sequencing used PBMCs. The V gene is TRBV7-8, the J gene TRBJ2-5; the match to TRBD2 covers 8 bases. The chain's CDR3 is CASSGRLGRRQRENQETQYF. CDR3 nucleotides: TGTGCCAGCAGCGGACGATTAGGAAGACGGCAGCGGGAGAACCAAGAGACCCAGTACTTC.